This TCR beta chain was observed in a study of vaccination effects on CD4 cells after COVID-19. This clone was seen a handful of times. Antigen specificity is unknown. When ten to eleven days of culture had elapsed, CD4+ T cells were isolated. IL-2 medium was substituted for half the medium on days 3 and 7. Assay: immunoSEQ multiplex PCR; the TCRdb copy retains only in-frame clones and omits some. In the table there are more than 45,000 clones, approximately 80% of which are singletons. The sequencing here drew on CD4+ T cells from PBMCs cultured without peptide, taken before COVID-19 vaccination. This TCR derives from a human donor who received a COVID-19 vaccine.

The CDR3 region has the DNA TGTGCCAGCAGCTTTGTGGAATTAAGCACTGAAGCTTTCTTT. As protein: CASSFVELSTEAFF. The gene calls are TRBV7-8 and TRBJ1-1; D is unclear. V lost 3 bases and J lost 4, with 12 bases in between. Germline assignment: CDR1 SGHVS and CDR2 FQNEAQ. CDR3 length: 14 amino acids.